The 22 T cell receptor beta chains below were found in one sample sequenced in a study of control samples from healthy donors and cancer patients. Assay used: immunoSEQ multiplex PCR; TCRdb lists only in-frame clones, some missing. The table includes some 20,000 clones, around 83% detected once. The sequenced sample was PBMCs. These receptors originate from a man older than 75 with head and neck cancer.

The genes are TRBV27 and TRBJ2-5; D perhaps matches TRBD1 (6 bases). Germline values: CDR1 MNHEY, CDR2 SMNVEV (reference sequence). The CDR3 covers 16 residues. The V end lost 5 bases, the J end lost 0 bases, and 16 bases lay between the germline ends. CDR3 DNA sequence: TGTGCCAGCAGTACCCTCAGGGGCCTGTACCAAGAGACCCAGTACTTC. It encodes CASSTLRGLYQETQYF.

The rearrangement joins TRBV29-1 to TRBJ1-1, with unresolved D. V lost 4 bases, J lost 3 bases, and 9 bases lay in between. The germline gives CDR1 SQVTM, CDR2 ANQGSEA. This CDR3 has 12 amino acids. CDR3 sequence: CSVGMEHTEAFF. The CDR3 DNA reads TGCAGCGTTGGTATGGAACACACTGAAGCTTTCTTT.

The CDR3 nucleotides read TGTGCCAGCAGCCAAGATTCTGGGACAGCCTATGGCTACACCTTC. Residues: CASSQDSGTAYGYTF. The chain links TRBV3-1 (or the pseudogene TRBV3-2) to TRBJ1-2; TRBD1 matches 7 bases. V shed 0 bases and J 4 bases; nucleotides not matched to a gene: 5. The CDR3 extends over 15 amino acids. The germline V gene has CDR1 LGHDT and CDR2 YNNKEL (reference sequence).

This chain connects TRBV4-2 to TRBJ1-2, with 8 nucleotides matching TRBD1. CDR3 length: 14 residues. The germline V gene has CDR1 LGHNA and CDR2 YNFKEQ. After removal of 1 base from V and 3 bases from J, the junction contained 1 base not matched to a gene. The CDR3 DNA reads TGTGCCAGCAGCCAAGCGGGACAGGACTATGGCTACACCTTC. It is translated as CASSQAGQDYGYTF.

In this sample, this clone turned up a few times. The CDR3 region is CASSLRGGNMNTEAFF. The CDR3 DNA sequence: TGTGCCAGCAGTTTGAGGGGGGGAAATATGAACACTGAAGCTTTCTTT. The rearrangement joins TRBV2 to TRBJ1-1; a possible D gene is TRBD1 (6 bases). CDR3 length: 16 residues. Trimming pared 5 bases from V and 0 bases from J, leaving 16 bases between. Germline CDR1 reads SNHLY; CDR2 reads FYNNEI.

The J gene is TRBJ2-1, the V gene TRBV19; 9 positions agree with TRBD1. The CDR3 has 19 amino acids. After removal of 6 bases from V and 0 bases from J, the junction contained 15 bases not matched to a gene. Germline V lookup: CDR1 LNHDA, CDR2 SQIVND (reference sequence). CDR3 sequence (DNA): TGTGCCAGTAGCCTTAAATGGGTGGGACAGGGCTTCTCCTACAATGAGCAGTTCTTC. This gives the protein CASSLKWVGQGFSYNEQFF.

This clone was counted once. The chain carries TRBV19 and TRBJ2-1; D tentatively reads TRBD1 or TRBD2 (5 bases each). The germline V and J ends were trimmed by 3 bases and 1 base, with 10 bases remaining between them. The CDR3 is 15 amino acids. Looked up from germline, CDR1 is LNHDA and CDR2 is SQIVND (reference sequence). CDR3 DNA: TGTGCCAGTAGTATCGGGGCGGAATCCTACAATGAGCAGTTCTTC. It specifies CASSIGAESYNEQFF. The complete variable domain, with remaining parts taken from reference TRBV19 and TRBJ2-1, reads DGGITQSPKYLFRKEGQNVTLSCEQNLNHDAMYWYRQDPGQGLRLIYYSQIVNDFQKGDIAEGYSVSREKKESFPLTVTSAQKNPTAFYLCASSIGAESYNEQFFGPGTRLTVL.

The CDR3 DNA is TGTGCCAGTAGTATAAATCTAGCGGGCGGCTACGAGCAGTACTTC. It codes for CASSINLAGGYEQYF. The chain links TRBV19 to TRBJ2-7; 8 bases match TRBD2. The CDR3 spans 15 residues. Losses at the gene ends were 2 bases for V and 3 bases for J; bases not matched to a gene: 6. Germline assignment: CDR1 LNHDA and CDR2 SQIVND (reference sequence).

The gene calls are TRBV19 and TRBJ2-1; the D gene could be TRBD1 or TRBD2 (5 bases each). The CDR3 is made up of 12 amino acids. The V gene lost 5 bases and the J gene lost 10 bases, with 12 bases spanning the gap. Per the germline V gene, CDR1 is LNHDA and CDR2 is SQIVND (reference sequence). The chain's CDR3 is CASSRGQREQFF. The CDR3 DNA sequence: TGTGCCAGTAGTCGGGGCCAAAGAGAGCAGTTCTTC.

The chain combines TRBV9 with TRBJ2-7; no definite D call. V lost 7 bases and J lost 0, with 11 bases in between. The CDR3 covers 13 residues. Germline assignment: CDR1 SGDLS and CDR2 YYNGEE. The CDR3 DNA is TGTGCCAGCGGGTCAGGCTTCTCCTACGAGCAGTACTTC. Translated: CASGSGFSYEQYF. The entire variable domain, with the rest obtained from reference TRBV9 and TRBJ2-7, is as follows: DSGVTQTPKHLITATGQRVTLRCSPRSGDLSVYWYQQSLDQGLQFLIQYYNGEERAKGNILERFSAQQFPDLHSELNLSSLELGDSALYFCASGSGFSYEQYFGPGTRLTVT.

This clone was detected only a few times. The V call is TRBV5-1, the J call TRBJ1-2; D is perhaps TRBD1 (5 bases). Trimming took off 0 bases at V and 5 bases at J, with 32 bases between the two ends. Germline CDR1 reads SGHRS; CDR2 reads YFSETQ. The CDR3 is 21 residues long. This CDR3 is CASSLGDSGRSRYQPDYGYTF. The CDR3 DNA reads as TGCGCCAGCAGCTTGGGAGATTCGGGACGTAGCCGATATCAACCCGATTATGGCTACACCTTC.

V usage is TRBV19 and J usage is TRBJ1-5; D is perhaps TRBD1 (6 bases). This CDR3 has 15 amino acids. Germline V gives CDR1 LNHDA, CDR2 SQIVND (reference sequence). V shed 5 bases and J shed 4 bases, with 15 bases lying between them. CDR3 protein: CASSDRFNGNQPQHF. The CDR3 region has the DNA TGTGCCAGTAGTGACAGGTTTAATGGAAATCAGCCCCAGCATTTT.

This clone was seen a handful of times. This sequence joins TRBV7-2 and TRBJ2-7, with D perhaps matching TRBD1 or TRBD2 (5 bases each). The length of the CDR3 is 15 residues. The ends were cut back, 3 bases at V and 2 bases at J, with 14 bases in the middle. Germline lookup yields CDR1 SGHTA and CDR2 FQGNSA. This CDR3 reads CASSFARDATYEQYF. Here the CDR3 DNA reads TGTGCCAGCAGCTTCGCTCGGGACGCCACCTACGAGCAGTACTTC.

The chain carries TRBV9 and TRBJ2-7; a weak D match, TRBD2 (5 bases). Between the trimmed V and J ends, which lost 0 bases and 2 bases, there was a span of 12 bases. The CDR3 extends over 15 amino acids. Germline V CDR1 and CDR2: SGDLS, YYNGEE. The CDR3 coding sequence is TGTGCCAGCAGCGTAGGCAGCGGTGTTCCCTACGAGCAGTACTTC. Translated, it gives CASSVGSGVPYEQYF.

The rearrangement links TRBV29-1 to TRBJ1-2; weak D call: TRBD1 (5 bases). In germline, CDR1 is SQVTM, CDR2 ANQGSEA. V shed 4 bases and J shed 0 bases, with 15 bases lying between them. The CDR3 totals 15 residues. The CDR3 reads CSVARELTANYGYTF. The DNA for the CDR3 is TGCAGCGTTGCCAGGGAGTTAACAGCTAACTATGGCTACACCTTC.

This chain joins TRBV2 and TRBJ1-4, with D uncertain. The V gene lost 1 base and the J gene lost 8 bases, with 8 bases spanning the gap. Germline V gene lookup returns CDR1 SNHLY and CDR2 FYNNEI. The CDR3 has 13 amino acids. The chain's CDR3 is CASSEVWGEKLFF. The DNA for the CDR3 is TGTGCCAGCAGTGAAGTATGGGGAGAAAAACTGTTTTTT.

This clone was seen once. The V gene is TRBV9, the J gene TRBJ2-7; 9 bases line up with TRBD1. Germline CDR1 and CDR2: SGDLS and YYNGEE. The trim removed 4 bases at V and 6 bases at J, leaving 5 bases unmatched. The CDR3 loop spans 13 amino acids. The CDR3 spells CASSNSDRGEQYF. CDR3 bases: TGTGCCAGCAGCAATTCGGACAGGGGCGAGCAGTACTTC.

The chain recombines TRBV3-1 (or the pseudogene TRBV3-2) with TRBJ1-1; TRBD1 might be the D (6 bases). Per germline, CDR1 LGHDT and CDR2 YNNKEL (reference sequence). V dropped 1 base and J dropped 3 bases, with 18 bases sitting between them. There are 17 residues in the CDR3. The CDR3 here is CASSQGDWPGAYTEAFF. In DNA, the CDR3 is TGTGCCAGCAGCCAAGGAGATTGGCCAGGGGCTTACACTGAAGCTTTCTTT.

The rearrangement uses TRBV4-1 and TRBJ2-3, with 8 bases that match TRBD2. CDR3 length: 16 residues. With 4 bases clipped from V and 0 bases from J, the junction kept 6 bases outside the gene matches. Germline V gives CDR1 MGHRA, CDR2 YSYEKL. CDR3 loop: CASSLRGGPSTDTQYF. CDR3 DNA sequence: TGCGCCAGCAGCCTCCGGGGGGGGCCTAGCACAGATACGCAGTATTTT.

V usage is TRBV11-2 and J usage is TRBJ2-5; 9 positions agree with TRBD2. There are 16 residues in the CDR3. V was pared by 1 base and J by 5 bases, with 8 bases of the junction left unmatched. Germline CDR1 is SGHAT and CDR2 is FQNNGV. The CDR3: CASSLGASGAGETQYF. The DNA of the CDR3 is TGTGCCAGCAGCTTAGGGGCTAGCGGGGCGGGGGAGACCCAGTACTTC. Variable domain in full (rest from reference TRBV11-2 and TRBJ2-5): EAGVAQSPRYKIIEKRQSVAFWCNPISGHATLYWYQQILGQGPKLLIQFQNNGVVDDSQLPKDRFSAERLKGVDSTLKIQPAKLEDSAVYLCASSLGASGAGETQYFGPGTRLLVL.

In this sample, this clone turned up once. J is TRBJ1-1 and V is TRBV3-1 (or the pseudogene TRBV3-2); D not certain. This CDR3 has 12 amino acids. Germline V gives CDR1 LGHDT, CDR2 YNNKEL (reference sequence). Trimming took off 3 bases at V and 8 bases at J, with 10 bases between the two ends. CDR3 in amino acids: CASSQSWREAFF. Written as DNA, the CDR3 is TGTGCCAGCAGCCAGAGTTGGCGAGAAGCTTTCTTT.

CDR3 loop: CASTLGGVGNTIYF. The CDR3 DNA reads TGTGCCAGCACCTTAGGGGGGGTTGGAAACACCATATATTTT. The rearrangement joins TRBV6-5 to TRBJ1-3, with a tentative D call TRBD1 (6 bases). The V end lost 7 bases, the J end lost 3 bases, and 13 bases lay between the germline ends. Germline V lookup: CDR1 MNHEY, CDR2 SVGAGI. CDR3 length: 14 residues.